The 3 T cell receptor beta chains in this list originate from one sample, sequenced in a study of technical replicates of blood from several donors. Only in-frame clones appear in the TCRdb table, and some are missing; sequencing was by immunoSEQ multiplex PCR. The sample consists of 80,000 to 85,000 clones, approximately 89% of them appearing once. Sequencing was performed on T cells isolated from PBMCs. The origin of the receptors is a human donor in good health.

J is TRBJ1-2 and V is TRBV2; TRBD1 agrees at 10 bases. The junction had 10 bases not matched to a gene; V was cut back by 4 bases and J by 8 bases. CDR1 and CDR2 (germline): SNHLY, FYNNEI. The CDR3 covers 15 residues. The CDR3 bases are TGTGCCAGCAGTGTTTATTCTGGGACAGGGGAAGGCTACACCTTC. It translates to CASSVYSGTGEGYTF.

V is TRBV27 and J is TRBJ1-5; 7 bases map to TRBD1. This CDR3 has 14 residues. V trimming: 7 bases; J trimming: 3 bases; junction bases outside the gene matches: 6. Germline lookup yields CDR1 MNHEY and CDR2 SMNVEV (reference sequence). This CDR3 is CASNPGTANQPQHF. In DNA, the CDR3 is TGTGCCAGCAACCCCGGGACAGCCAATCAGCCCCAGCATTTT.

This chain connects TRBV14 to TRBJ1-2, with TRBD1 as a possible D gene (6 bases). Per the germline V gene, CDR1 is SGHDN and CDR2 is FVKESK. The CDR3 spans 16 residues. The ends were cut back, 4 bases at V and 4 bases at J, with 19 bases in the middle. CDR3 sequence reads: CASSLPGDGYTYGYTF. The CDR3 nucleotides are TGTGCCAGCAGCCTGCCAGGGGACGGCTACACCTATGGCTACACCTTC.